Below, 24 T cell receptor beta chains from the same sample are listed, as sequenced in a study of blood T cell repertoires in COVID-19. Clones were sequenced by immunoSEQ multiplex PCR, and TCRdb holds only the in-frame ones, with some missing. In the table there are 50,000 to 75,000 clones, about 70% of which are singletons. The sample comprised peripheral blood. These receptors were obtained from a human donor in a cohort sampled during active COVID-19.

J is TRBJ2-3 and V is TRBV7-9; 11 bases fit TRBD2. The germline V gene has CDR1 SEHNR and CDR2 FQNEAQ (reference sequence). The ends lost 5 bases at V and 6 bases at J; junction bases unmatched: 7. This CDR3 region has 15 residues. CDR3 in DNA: TGTGCCAGCAGCCGCACTAGCGGGGGCTGGGATACGCAGTATTTT. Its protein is CASSRTSGGWDTQYF. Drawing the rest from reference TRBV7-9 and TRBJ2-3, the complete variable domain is DTGVSQNPRHKITKRGQNVTFRCDPISEHNRLYWYRQTLGQGPEFLTYFQNEAQLEKSRLLSDRFSAERPKGSFSTLEIQRTEQGDSAMYLCASSRTSGGWDTQYFGPGTRLTVL.

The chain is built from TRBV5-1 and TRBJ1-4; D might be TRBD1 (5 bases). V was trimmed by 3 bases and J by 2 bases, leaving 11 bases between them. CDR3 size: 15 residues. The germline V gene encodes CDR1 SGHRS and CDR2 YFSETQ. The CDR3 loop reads CASSSGGTTNEKLFF. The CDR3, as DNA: TGCGCCAGCAGCTCCGGGGGGACTACTAATGAAAAACTGTTTTTT.

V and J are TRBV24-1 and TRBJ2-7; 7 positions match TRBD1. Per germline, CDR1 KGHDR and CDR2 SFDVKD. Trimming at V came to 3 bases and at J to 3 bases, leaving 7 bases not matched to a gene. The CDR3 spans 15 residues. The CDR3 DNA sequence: TGTGCCACCAGTGATCGACAGGGTTCCCTCTACGAGCAGTACTTC. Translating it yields CATSDRQGSLYEQYF.

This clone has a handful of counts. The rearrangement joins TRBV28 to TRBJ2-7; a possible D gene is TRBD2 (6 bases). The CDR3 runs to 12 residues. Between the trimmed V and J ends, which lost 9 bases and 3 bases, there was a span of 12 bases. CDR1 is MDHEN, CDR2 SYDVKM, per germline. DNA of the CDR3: TGTGCCAGTGGAGGGTACGGCTACGAGCAGTACTTC. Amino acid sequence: CASGGYGYEQYF.

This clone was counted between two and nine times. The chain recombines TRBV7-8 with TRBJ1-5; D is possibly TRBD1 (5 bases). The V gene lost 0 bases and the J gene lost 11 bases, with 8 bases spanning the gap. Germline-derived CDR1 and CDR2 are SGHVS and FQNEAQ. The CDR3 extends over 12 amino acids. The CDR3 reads CASSLAGHTQHF. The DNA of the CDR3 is TGTGCCAGCAGCTTAGCGGGGCATACCCAGCATTTT. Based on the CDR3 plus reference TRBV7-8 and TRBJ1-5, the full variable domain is GAGVSQSPRYKVAKRGQDVALRCDPISGHVSLFWYQQALGQGPEFLTYFQNEAQLDKSGLPSDRFFAERPEGSVSTLKIQRTQQEDSAVYLCASSLAGHTQHFGDGTRLSIL.

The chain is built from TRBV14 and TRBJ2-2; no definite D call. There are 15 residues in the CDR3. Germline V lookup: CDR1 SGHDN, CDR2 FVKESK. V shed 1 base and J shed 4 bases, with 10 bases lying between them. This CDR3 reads CASSQVAAVTGELFF. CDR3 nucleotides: TGTGCCAGCAGCCAAGTGGCGGCGGTCACCGGGGAGCTGTTTTTT. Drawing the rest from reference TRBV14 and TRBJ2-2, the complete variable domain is EAGVTQFPSHSVIEKGQTVTLRCDPISGHDNLYWYRRVMGKEIKFLLHFVKESKQDESGMPNNRFLAERTGGTYSTLKVQPAELEDSGVYFCASSQVAAVTGELFFGEGSRLTVL.

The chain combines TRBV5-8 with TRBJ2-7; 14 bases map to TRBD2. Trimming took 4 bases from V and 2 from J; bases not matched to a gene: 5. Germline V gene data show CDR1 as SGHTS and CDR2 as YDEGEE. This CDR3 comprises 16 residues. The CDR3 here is CASSPRGLAGAYEQYF. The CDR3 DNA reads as TGTGCCAGCAGCCCCCGGGGACTAGCGGGGGCCTACGAGCAGTACTTC.

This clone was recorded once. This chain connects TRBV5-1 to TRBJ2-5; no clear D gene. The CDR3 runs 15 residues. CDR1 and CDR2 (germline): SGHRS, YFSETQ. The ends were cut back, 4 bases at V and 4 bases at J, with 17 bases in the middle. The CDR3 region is CASSTVGQVVETQYF. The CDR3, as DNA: TGCGCCAGCAGCACGGTGGGTCAGGTCGTAGAGACCCAGTACTTC.

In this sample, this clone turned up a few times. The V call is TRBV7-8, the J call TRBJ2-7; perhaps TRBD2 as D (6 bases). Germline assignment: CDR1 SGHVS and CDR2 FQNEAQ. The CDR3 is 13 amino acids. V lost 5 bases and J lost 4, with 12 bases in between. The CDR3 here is CASSPEGLYEQYF. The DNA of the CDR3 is TGTGCCAGCAGCCCTGAGGGACTGTACGAGCAGTACTTC. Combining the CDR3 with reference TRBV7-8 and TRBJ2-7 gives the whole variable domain GAGVSQSPRYKVAKRGQDVALRCDPISGHVSLFWYQQALGQGPEFLTYFQNEAQLDKSGLPSDRFFAERPEGSVSTLKIQRTQQEDSAVYLCASSPEGLYEQYFGPGTRLTVT.

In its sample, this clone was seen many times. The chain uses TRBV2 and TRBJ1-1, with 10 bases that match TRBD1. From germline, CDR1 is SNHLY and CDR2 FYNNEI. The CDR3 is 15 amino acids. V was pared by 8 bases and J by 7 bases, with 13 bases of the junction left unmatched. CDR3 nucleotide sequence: TGTGCCAGCCGCCAGCCCGGGACAGGGGAATATGAAGCTTTCTTT. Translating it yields CASRQPGTGEYEAFF.

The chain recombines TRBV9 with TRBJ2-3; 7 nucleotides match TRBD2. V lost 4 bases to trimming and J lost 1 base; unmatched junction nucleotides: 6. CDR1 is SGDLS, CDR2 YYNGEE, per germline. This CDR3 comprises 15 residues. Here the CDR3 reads CASSRVGGGTDTQYF. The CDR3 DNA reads TGTGCCAGCAGCAGGGTTGGGGGGGGCACAGATACGCAGTATTTT.

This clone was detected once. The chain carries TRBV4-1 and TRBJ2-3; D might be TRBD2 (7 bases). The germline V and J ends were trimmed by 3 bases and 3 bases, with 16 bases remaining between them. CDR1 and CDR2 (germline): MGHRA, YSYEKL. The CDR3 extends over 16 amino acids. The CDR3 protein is CASSQGAGARTDTQYF. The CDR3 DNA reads TGCGCCAGCAGCCAGGGCGCGGGGGCCCGGACAGATACGCAGTATTTT.

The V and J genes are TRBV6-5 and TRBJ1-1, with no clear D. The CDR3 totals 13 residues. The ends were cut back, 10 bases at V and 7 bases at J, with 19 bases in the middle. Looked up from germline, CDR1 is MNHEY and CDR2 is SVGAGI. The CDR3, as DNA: TGTGCCACCCGAGCCCGGGGAGTCGGTGAAGCTTTCTTT. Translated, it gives CATRARGVGEAFF.

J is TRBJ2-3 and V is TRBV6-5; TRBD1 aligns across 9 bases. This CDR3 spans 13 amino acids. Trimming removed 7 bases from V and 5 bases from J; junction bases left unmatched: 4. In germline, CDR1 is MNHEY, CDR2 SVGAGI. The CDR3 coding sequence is TGTGCCAGCACGGGACAGGGTATAGATACGCAGTATTTT. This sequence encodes CASTGQGIDTQYF.

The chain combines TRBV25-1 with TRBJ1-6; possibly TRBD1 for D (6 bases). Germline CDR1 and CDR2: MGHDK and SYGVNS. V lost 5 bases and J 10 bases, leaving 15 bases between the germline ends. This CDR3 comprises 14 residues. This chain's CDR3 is CASSLRGGNSPLHF. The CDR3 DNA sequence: TGTGCCAGCAGTCTCCGTGGGGGCAACTCACCCCTCCACTTT.

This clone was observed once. CDR3 sequence reads: CATSPRAGGETQYF. The CDR3, as DNA: TGTGCCACCAGCCCACGAGCGGGGGGGGAGACCCAGTACTTC. The chain links TRBV15 to TRBJ2-5, with TRBD2 matching 10 bases. The CDR3 has 14 amino acids. Germline V gene sequence: CDR1 LNHNV, CDR2 YYDKDF (reference sequence). V dropped 5 bases and J dropped 5; count of bases not matched to a gene: 5. The full variable domain, in which reference TRBV15 and TRBJ2-5 provide the parts outside the CDR3, is DAMVIQNPRYQVTQFGKPVTLSCSQTLNHNVMYWYQQKSSQAPKLLFHYYDKDFNNEADTPDNFQSRRPNTSFCFLDIRSPGLGDTAMYLCATSPRAGGETQYFGPGTRLLVL.

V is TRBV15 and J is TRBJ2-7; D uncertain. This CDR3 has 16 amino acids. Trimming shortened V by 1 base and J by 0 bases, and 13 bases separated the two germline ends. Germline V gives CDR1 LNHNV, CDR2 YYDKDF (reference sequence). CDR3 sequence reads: CATSRGAAGISYEQYF. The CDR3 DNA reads TGTGCCACCAGCAGAGGAGCAGCAGGTATCTCCTACGAGCAGTACTTC. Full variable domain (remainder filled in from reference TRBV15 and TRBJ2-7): DAMVIQNPRYQVTQFGKPVTLSCSQTLNHNVMYWYQQKSSQAPKLLFHYYDKDFNNEADTPDNFQSRRPNTSFCFLDIRSPGLGDTAMYLCATSRGAAGISYEQYFGPGTRLTVT.

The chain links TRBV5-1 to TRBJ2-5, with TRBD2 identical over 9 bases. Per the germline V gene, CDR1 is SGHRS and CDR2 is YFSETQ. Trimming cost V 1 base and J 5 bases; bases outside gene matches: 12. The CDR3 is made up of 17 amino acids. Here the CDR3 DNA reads TGCGCCAGCAGCTTGACGCCCGGGGCGGGGGGGCGCGAGACCCAGTACTTC. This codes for CASSLTPGAGGRETQYF. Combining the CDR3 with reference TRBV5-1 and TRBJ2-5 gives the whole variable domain KAGVTQTPRYLIKTRGQQVTLSCSPISGHRSVSWYQQTPGQGLQFLFEYFSETQRNKGNFPGRFSGRQFSNSRSEMNVSTLELGDSALYLCASSLTPGAGGRETQYFGPGTRLLVL.

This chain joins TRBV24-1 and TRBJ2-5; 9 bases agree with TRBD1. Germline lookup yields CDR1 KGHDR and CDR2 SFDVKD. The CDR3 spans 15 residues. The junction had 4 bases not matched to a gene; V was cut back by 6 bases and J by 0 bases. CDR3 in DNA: TGTGCCACCAGTTCCGGGACAGGGTACCAAGAGACCCAGTACTTC. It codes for CATSSGTGYQETQYF.

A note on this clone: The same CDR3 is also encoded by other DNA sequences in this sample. The chain's CDR3 is CASSTVAEAFF. The CDR3 DNA sequence: TGTGCCAGTAGTACGGTGGCTGAAGCTTTCTTT. The V gene is TRBV19, the J gene TRBJ1-1; no reliable D call. Looked up from germline, CDR1 is LNHDA and CDR2 is SQIVND (reference sequence). The CDR3 extends over 11 amino acids. The V gene lost 4 bases and the J gene lost 6 bases, with 6 bases spanning the gap.

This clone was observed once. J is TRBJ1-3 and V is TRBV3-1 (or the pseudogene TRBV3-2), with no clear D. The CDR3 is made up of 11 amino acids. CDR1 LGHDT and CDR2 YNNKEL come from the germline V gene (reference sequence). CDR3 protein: CAVGSGNTIYF. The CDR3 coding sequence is TGTGCAGTCGGCTCTGGAAACACCATATATTTT.

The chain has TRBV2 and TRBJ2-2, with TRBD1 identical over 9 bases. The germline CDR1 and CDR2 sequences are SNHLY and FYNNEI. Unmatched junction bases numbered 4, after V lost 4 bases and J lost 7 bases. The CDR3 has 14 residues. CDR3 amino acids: CASSVGQGYGELFF. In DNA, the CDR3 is TGTGCCAGCAGTGTGGGACAGGGATACGGGGAGCTGTTTTTT.

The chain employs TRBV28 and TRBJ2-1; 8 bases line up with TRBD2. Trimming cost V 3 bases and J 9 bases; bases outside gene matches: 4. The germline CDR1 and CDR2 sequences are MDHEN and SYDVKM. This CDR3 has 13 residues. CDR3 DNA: TGTGCCAGCAGTTTCCCAGCGGGGGCTGAGCAGTTCTTC. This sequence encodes CASSFPAGAEQFF.

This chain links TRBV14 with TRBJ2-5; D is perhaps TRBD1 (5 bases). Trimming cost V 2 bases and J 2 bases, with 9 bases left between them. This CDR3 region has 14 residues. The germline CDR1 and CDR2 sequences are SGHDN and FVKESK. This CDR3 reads CASSQPGLQETQYF. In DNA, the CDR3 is TGTGCCAGCAGCCAACCAGGGCTTCAAGAGACCCAGTACTTC.